These 32 T cell receptor beta chains were sequenced from one sample in a study of T cell clonality in common variable immunodeficiency. Whole-study findings and limits: Reportedly, TCR beta sequences from common variable immunodeficiency showed fewer deletions and N-nucleotide insertions.

These TCRs' antigens remain unknown. Profiling relied on immunoSEQ multiplex PCR, and the TCRdb table lists in-frame clones only, not all of them. Recorded here are approximately 30,000 clones, none singletons. Sequencing input: peripheral blood mononuclear cells. These receptors were taken from a human donor with common variable immunodeficiency.

Details on this clone: The CDR3 end is not reached by the read, which stops 3 residues before it; the germline J gene fills it in. The chain links TRBV30 to TRBJ2-7; D not resolved. CDR1 and CDR2 from the germline V gene are GTSNPN and SVGIG (reference sequence). This CDR3 has 12 residues. Trimming removed 3 bases at V and 5 bases at J, with 11 bases between. CDR3 residues: CAWSPDRDEQYF. The CDR3 bases that were read are TGTGCCTGGAGCCCCGACCGGGACGAG.

This clone was detected ten times or more. Read data end 3 residues before the CDR3 end; the end is taken from the germline J gene. The chain combines TRBV9 with TRBJ2-3; 14 nucleotides line up with TRBD2. Trimming removed 2 bases from V and 6 bases from J; junction bases left unmatched: 5. Germline V lookup: CDR1 SGDLS, CDR2 YYNGEE. The CDR3 is made up of 16 amino acids. The CDR3 here is CASSVGGLAGADTQYF. CDR3 bases read: TGTGCCAGCAGCGTGGGGGGACTAGCGGGAGCGGATACG.

In this sample, this clone turned up many times. With the read ending 3 residues before the CDR3 end, the germline J gene is used to fill in that end. The V gene is TRBV7-2, the J gene TRBJ2-1, with D possibly TRBD2 on 6 matching bases. Germline V CDR1 and CDR2: SGHTA, FQGNSA. The CDR3 is 12 amino acids. The ends were cut back, 6 bases at V and 7 bases at J, with 10 bases in the middle. The sequenced part of the CDR3 DNA is TGTGCCAGCAGTTGGGACTTAAATGAG. As protein: CASSWDLNE. The entire CDR3 sequence reads CASSWDLNEQFF.

In its sample, this clone was seen many times. The read ends 3 residues early relative to the CDR3; the germline J gene fills the gap. This sequence joins TRBV11-3 and TRBJ2-7; TRBD2 matches at 8 bases. The V gene's germline CDR1 is SGHNT and CDR2 YENEEA. V lost 5 bases and J lost 0; bases outside the gene matches: 3. This CDR3 is 14 amino acids long. The covered CDR3 bases are TGTGCCAGCAGCCTGAGCGGGAGCTCCTACGAG. It is translated as CASSLSGSSYE. The whole CDR3 reads CASSLSGSSYEQYF.

At least ten counts were recorded for this clone. The CDR3 is cut off 3 residues early in the read; its end comes from the germline J gene. The V call is TRBV5-4, the J call TRBJ1-5; D is perhaps TRBD1 (5 bases). Germline CDR1 reads SGHNT; CDR2 reads YYREEE (reference sequence). The CDR3 covers 14 residues. Trimming stripped 2 bases from V and 4 bases from J, with 10 bases between. The part of the CDR3 DNA that was read is TGTGCCAGCAGCTTAGACAGCCTGAATCAGCCC. This encodes CASSLDSLNQP. From start to end, the CDR3 is CASSLDSLNQPQHF.

This clone was detected many times. Coverage ceases 3 residues before the CDR3 finishes, and the germline J gene fills in the end. This sequence joins TRBV18 and TRBJ2-1; TRBD1 might be the D (5 bases). Germline CDR1 and CDR2: KGHSH and LQKENI. The CDR3 runs 17 residues. The ends were cut back, 2 bases at V and 4 bases at J, with 18 bases in the middle. CDR3 DNA, as far as it was read: TGTGCCAGCTCACCAGTAGAGGCCAGGGTGGCATACAATGAG. Its translation is CASSPVEARVAYNE. The full CDR3 sequence reads CASSPVEARVAYNEQFF.

Turning to this clone: The CDR3 end falls 3 residues outside the read, so it is completed with the germline J gene. The chain recombines TRBV7-3 with TRBJ2-3; 7 bases are a match to TRBD2. V lost 2 bases, J lost 2 bases, and 1 base stayed unmatched. The CDR3 loop spans 14 amino acids. Per the germline V gene, CDR1 is SGHTA and CDR2 is FQGTGA. The DNA read from the CDR3 is TGTGCCAGCAGCTTAGGACTAGACACAGATACG. Amino acid sequence: CASSLGLDTDT. The whole CDR3 sequence reads CASSLGLDTDTQYF.

This clone was seen a handful of times. The CDR3 extends 3 residues past the end of the read, so its final part is completed from the germline J gene. The gene calls are TRBV19 and TRBJ2-3, with TRBD2 matching 11 bases. V shed 11 bases and J 5 bases; nucleotides not matched to a gene: 15. This CDR3 is built from 16 residues. Germline CDR1 is LNHDA and CDR2 is SQIVND (reference sequence). CDR3 protein: CAWSVPLAGGRDTQYF. The part of the CDR3 DNA that was read is TGTGCCTGGAGTGTACCCCTAGCGGGAGGACGAGATACG. Using reference TRBV19 and TRBJ2-3 for the parts outside the CDR3, the full variable domain is DGGITQSPKYLFRKEGQNVTLSCEQNLNHDAMYWYRQDPGQGLRLIYYSQIVNDFQKGDIAEGYSVSREKKESFPLTVTSAQKNPTAFYLCAWSVPLAGGRDTQYFGPGTRLTVL.

About this clone: The CDR3 goes on 3 residues after the read ends, and that part is filled in from the germline J gene. This chain uses TRBV2 with TRBJ1-2; 9 bases fit TRBD1. Trimming at V came to 3 bases and at J to 3 bases, leaving 5 bases not matched to a gene. Germline CDR1 reads SNHLY; CDR2 reads FYNNEI. This CDR3 region has 15 residues. The DNA read from the CDR3 is TGTGCCAGCAGTGAGTTCCGGACAGGGGACTATGGC. Translated: CASSEFRTGDYG. The whole CDR3 region reads CASSEFRTGDYGYTF.

For this clone: The CDR3 end is not reached by the read, which stops 3 residues before it; the germline J gene fills it in. The J gene is TRBJ2-1, the V gene TRBV7-9, with D possibly TRBD2 on 6 matching bases. V was clipped by 1 base and J by 3 bases, with 10 bases between them. This CDR3 has 15 amino acids. The V gene's germline CDR1 is SEHNR and CDR2 FQNEAQ (reference sequence). CDR3 in amino acids: CASSLGDFLYNEQFF. CDR3 DNA, as far as it was read: TGTGCCAGCAGCTTAGGGGACTTCCTCTACAATGAG.

This clone was counted many times. From the germline J gene comes the end of the CDR3, since the read stops 3 residues before it. This rearrangement joins TRBV15 to TRBJ2-2, with 11 bases lining up with TRBD1. The CDR3 has 16 residues. Losses at the gene ends were 1 base for V and 6 bases for J; bases not matched to a gene: 4. Germline V gives CDR1 LNHNV, CDR2 YYDKDF (reference sequence). CDR3 sequence reads: CATSRAGQGAPGELFF. The sequenced CDR3 bases are TGTGCCACCAGCAGAGCTGGACAGGGGGCGCCCGGGGAG.

As for this clone: The observed sequence ends 3 residues before the CDR3 terminus, with the missing tail filled in from the germline J gene. The V gene is TRBV11-3, the J gene TRBJ2-5, with 7 positions matching TRBD1. This CDR3 has 15 amino acids. Germline loops: CDR1 SGHNT, CDR2 YENEEA. V gave up 1 base and J gave up 5 bases; unmatched junction bases: 7. CDR3 sequence: CASSLGGGAGETQYF. The CDR3 bases that were read are TGTGCCAGCAGCTTAGGAGGGGGCGCAGGGGAGACC.

This clone was counted a few times. The CDR3 is cut off 3 residues early in the read; its end comes from the germline J gene. The chain links TRBV5-6 to TRBJ2-1, with a tentative D call TRBD1 (5 bases). CDR1 and CDR2 (germline): SGHDT, YYEEEE. CDR3 size: 15 residues. V was shortened by 2 bases and J by 4 bases, with 13 bases between the two germline ends. CDR3 bases read: TGTGCCAGCAGCTTAGGGGTCGGAATATACAATGAG. Protein: CASSLGVGIYNE. The full-length CDR3 reads as CASSLGVGIYNEQFF.

Of note for this clone: The read comes to an end 3 residues before the CDR3 does, leaving the germline J gene to fill in the end. This chain links TRBV11-1 with TRBJ1-1, with TRBD1 matching 8 bases. This CDR3 is 14 amino acids long. Per the germline V gene, CDR1 is SGHAT and CDR2 is FQDESV (reference sequence). V lost 2 bases to trimming and J lost 6 bases; unmatched junction nucleotides: 5. The CDR3 bases that were read are TGTGCCAGCAGCTTAATTCAGGGGGCCGCTGAA. Translated, it gives CASSLIQGAAE. The full CDR3 sequence reads CASSLIQGAAEAFF.

This clone appeared a few times. The CDR3 goes on 3 residues after the read ends, and that part is filled in from the germline J gene. The rearrangement uses TRBV7-8 and TRBJ2-1, with 12 positions matching TRBD2. CDR3 length equals 15 residues. CDR1 and CDR2 from the germline V gene are SGHVS and FQNEAQ. V lost 8 bases, J lost 0 bases, and 2 bases stayed unmatched. CDR3 protein: CASVLAGGSYNEQFF. The CDR3 DNA, read in part, is TGTGCCAGCGTACTAGCGGGGGGCTCCTACAATGAG.

This clone was seen at least ten times. The CDR3 is cut off 3 residues early in the read; its end comes from the germline J gene. The rearrangement uses TRBV7-9 and TRBJ1-6, with TRBD1 matching over 7 bases. V lost 2 bases to trimming and J lost 7 bases; unmatched junction nucleotides: 5. The CDR3 contains 15 residues. Looked up from germline, CDR1 is SEHNR and CDR2 is FQNEAQ (reference sequence). CDR3 DNA (partial): TGTGCCAGCAGCTTAACCGGGACAGAAAATTCACCC. Amino acids: CASSLTGTENSP. From start to end, the CDR3 is CASSLTGTENSPLHF.

At least ten counts were recorded for this clone. The read halts 3 residues ahead of the CDR3 end, with the missing end drawn from the germline J gene. The chain employs TRBV18 and TRBJ1-1; a weak D match, TRBD1 (6 bases). Trimming pared 4 bases from V and 3 bases from J, leaving 12 bases between. The CDR3 is 14 residues long. The V gene's germline CDR1 is KGHSH and CDR2 LQKENI. CDR3 residues: CASSQTNRDTEAFF. CDR3 bases read: TGTGCCAGCTCACAAACAAACAGGGACACTGAA.

This clone was observed a few times. The DNA ends 3 residues before the CDR3 does, and the rest of the CDR3 is filled in from the germline J gene. The V and J genes are TRBV7-9 and TRBJ1-2; D is possibly TRBD1 (5 bases). Germline V gives CDR1 SEHNR, CDR2 FQNEAQ (reference sequence). The CDR3 totals 15 residues. Trimming removed 2 bases from V and 1 base from J, with 11 bases in between. Incomplete CDR3 DNA: TGTGCCAGCAGCTTAAGGGGCTACGATAACTATGGC. Its protein product is CASSLRGYDNYG. The CDR3 in full is CASSLRGYDNYGYTF.

The sample holds many counts of this clone. The observed sequence ends 3 residues before the CDR3 terminus, with the missing tail filled in from the germline J gene. The chain links TRBV18 to TRBJ2-2; D is ambiguous. V was clipped by 3 bases and J by 7 bases, with 15 bases between them. The CDR3 extends over 15 amino acids. Germline V CDR1 and CDR2: KGHSH, LQKENI. The CDR3 sequence: CASSPAARTIGELFF. The sequenced part of the CDR3 DNA is TGTGCCAGCTCACCGGCTGCACGAACAATCGGGGAG.

This clone was observed many times. The CDR3 end falls 3 residues outside the read, so it is completed with the germline J gene. The rearrangement uses TRBV10-3 and TRBJ2-7, with D possibly matching TRBD1 (5 bases). This CDR3 contains 15 residues. V gave up 8 bases and J gave up 4 bases, with 21 bases separating them. The germline CDR1 and CDR2 sequences are ENHRY and SYGVKD. The CDR3 is CAIGDHKRGEYEQYF. The sequenced CDR3 bases are TGTGCCATCGGCGACCATAAAAGGGGCGAATACGAG.

This clone was picked up a small number of times. The read ends 3 residues shy of where the CDR3 ends; the end is completed using the germline J gene. The V call is TRBV30, the J call TRBJ2-7, with 8 bases matching TRBD2. Losses at the gene ends were 4 bases for V and 6 bases for J; bases not matched to a gene: 8. The length of the CDR3 is 13 residues. Germline V gene lookup returns CDR1 GTSNPN and CDR2 SVGIG (reference sequence). The CDR3 loop is CAWKNPGGIEQYF. The CDR3 bases that were read are TGTGCCTGGAAAAACCCGGGGGGGATCGAG.

This clone was seen only a few times. Read data end 3 residues before the CDR3 end; the end is taken from the germline J gene. V usage is TRBV6-2 or TRBV6-3 and J usage is TRBJ2-3; tentatively, D is TRBD2 (6 bases). From germline, CDR1 is MNHEY and CDR2 SVGEGT. The CDR3 consists of 16 residues. The V end was cut by 6 bases, the J end by 2 bases, with 18 bases between. The CDR3 sequence is CASSTSGPYPTDTQYF. CDR3 DNA, as far as it was read: TGTGCCAGCAGCACCAGCGGGCCTTACCCCACAGATACG.

As for this clone: The read ends 3 residues shy of where the CDR3 ends; the end is completed using the germline J gene. This rearrangement joins TRBV7-8 to TRBJ2-5; TRBD1 agrees at 7 bases. The CDR3 runs 15 residues. Germline assignment: CDR1 SGHVS and CDR2 FQNEAQ. The V and J ends lost 1 base and 6 bases, in that order; junction bases with no gene match: 8. The part of the CDR3 DNA that was read is TGTGCCAGCAGCTTAGGGGGACAGAGCAATAAGACC. Translated, it gives CASSLGGQSNKT. The full-length CDR3 reads as CASSLGGQSNKTQYF.

This clone was detected ten times or more. Coverage ceases 3 residues before the CDR3 finishes, and the germline J gene fills in the end. V gene TRBV4-2 combines with J gene TRBJ1-3; tentative D call: TRBD1 (5 bases). V was shortened by 6 bases and J by 2 bases, with 14 bases between the two germline ends. Germline V CDR1 and CDR2: LGHNA, YNFKEQ. CDR3 length equals 15 residues. The CDR3 bases that were read are TGTGCCAGCAGTACGGACCAGGGCGCTGGAAACACC. Translated, it gives CASSTDQGAGNT. The full CDR3 is CASSTDQGAGNTIYF.

This clone was picked up a small number of times. The sequence runs out 3 residues before the end of the CDR3; the remainder is reconstructed from the germline J gene. The rearrangement links TRBV20-1 to TRBJ2-7; 7 bases match TRBD1. Germline V gives CDR1 DFQATT, CDR2 SNEGSKA (reference sequence). This CDR3 is 14 amino acids long. Germline trimming cut 1 base from V and 2 bases from J; bases unmatched to any gene: 5. Partial CDR3 DNA: TGCAGTGCTAGAGGCCGGGACAGAGCCTACGAG. Its protein is CSARGRDRAYE. The entire CDR3 sequence reads CSARGRDRAYEQYF.

This clone was seen more than once but under ten times. The CDR3 end is not reached by the read, which stops 3 residues before it; the germline J gene fills it in. The rearrangement links TRBV7-6 to TRBJ2-1, with 11 bases identical to TRBD2. V shed 5 bases and J 3 bases; nucleotides not matched to a gene: 6. From germline, CDR1 is SGHVS and CDR2 FNYEAQ. This CDR3 spans 16 amino acids. The CDR3 region is CASSRTGTSGYNEQFF. CDR3 bases read: TGTGCCAGCAGCCGAACCGGGACTAGCGGCTACAATGAG.

As regards this clone: Read data end 3 residues before the CDR3 end; the end is taken from the germline J gene. The V gene is TRBV19, the J gene TRBJ2-1, with 10 bases matching TRBD2. Germline CDR1 and CDR2: LNHDA and SQIVND (reference sequence). V lost 4 bases and J lost 2; bases outside the gene matches: 5. There are 16 residues in the CDR3. CDR3 loop: CASSKWTSGTYNEQFF. The DNA read from the CDR3 is TGTGCCAGTAGTAAATGGACTAGCGGCACCTACAATGAG.

This clone was recorded many times. The CDR3 is cut off 3 residues early in the read; its end comes from the germline J gene. The chain joins TRBV7-9 to TRBJ2-7, with no clear D. V was trimmed by 6 bases and J by 1 base, leaving 4 bases between them. The germline V gene encodes CDR1 SEHNR and CDR2 FQNEAQ (reference sequence). This CDR3 is 11 amino acids long. This CDR3 is CASSPSYEQYF. The DNA read from the CDR3 is TGTGCCAGCAGTCCATCCTACGAG.

In its sample, this clone is medium-sized. Coverage ceases 3 residues before the CDR3 finishes, and the germline J gene fills in the end. This rearrangement joins TRBV11-2 to TRBJ1-5, with D possibly matching TRBD1 (6 bases). CDR3 length: 13 residues. From germline, CDR1 is SGHAT and CDR2 FQNNGV. V was pared by 3 bases and J by 6 bases, with 9 bases between. The sequenced CDR3 bases are TGTGCCAGCAGCTTGGGAGGGGGTCAGCCC. Translation: CASSLGGGQP. The whole CDR3 protein is CASSLGGGQPQHF.

This clone showed up many times. The sequence runs out 3 residues before the end of the CDR3; the remainder is reconstructed from the germline J gene. The chain links TRBV24-1 to TRBJ2-3, with 7 positions matching TRBD2. V lost 9 bases to trimming and J lost 0 bases; unmatched junction nucleotides: 5. The CDR3 sequence is 14 residues long. Germline V gene sequence: CDR1 KGHDR, CDR2 SFDVKD. The CDR3 reads CATAYSGSTDTQYF. CDR3 bases read: TGTGCCACCGCATATAGCGGGAGCACAGATACG.

This clone was observed many times. The CDR3 is cut off 3 residues early in the read; its end comes from the germline J gene. The chain employs TRBV30 and TRBJ2-5; tentative D call: TRBD1 (6 bases). V lost 4 bases, J lost 5 bases, and 20 bases lay in between. Germline assignment: CDR1 GTSNPN and CDR2 SVGIG (reference sequence). The CDR3 length is 15 residues. The sequenced CDR3 bases are TGTGCCTGGAACCCCCGGGACAAGCCTTACGAGACC. This gives the protein CAWNPRDKPYET. In full, the CDR3 is CAWNPRDKPYETQYF.

This clone appeared many times. Read coverage stops 3 residues before the CDR3 terminus; the germline J gene supplies the remainder. The V and J genes are TRBV4-2 and TRBJ1-2, with TRBD1 as a possible D gene (6 bases). V lost 0 bases, J lost 7 bases, and 9 bases lay in between. The CDR3 is 13 amino acids. CDR1 LGHNA and CDR2 YNFKEQ come from the germline V gene. The sequenced CDR3 bases are TGTGCCAGCAGCCAAGAAGGGGGAGGTGGC. It yields the protein CASSQEGGGG. In full, the CDR3 is CASSQEGGGGYTF.